One and the same sample provided the 6 T cell receptor beta chains below, sequenced in a study of T cells after posttransplantation cyclophosphamide. TCRdb's table, derived via immunoSEQ multiplex PCR, lists solely in-frame clones and lacks some. The profile shows 870 or so clones, over 65% of them singletons. The sample taken for sequencing was memory CD8+ T cells sorted from blood. Receptor source: a woman aged 45-65 years in good health and a related stem cell transplant donor.

This clone was seen more than once but under ten times. This chain's CDR3 is CAISEPDRANEKLFF. The CDR3 nucleotides read TGTGCCATCAGTGAGCCGGACAGGGCTAATGAAAAACTGTTTTTT. The J gene is TRBJ1-4, the V gene TRBV10-3; the match to TRBD1 covers 8 bases. The germline V gene encodes CDR1 ENHRY and CDR2 SYGVKD. V lost 2 bases, J lost 3 bases, and 2 bases stayed unmatched. The CDR3 covers 15 residues.

The V gene is TRBV6-6, the J gene TRBJ1-5; D is unclear. This CDR3 contains 13 residues. V lost 0 bases and J lost 5, with 5 bases in between. Germline CDR1 reads MNHNY; CDR2 reads SVGAGI (reference sequence). The CDR3 here is CASSYSEDQPQHF. The DNA for the CDR3 is TGTGCCAGCAGTTACTCGGAGGATCAGCCCCAGCATTTT.

The chain couples TRBV18 to TRBJ2-7; D not resolved. The CDR3 spans 13 residues. Per the germline V gene, CDR1 is KGHSH and CDR2 is LQKENI. V was clipped by 0 bases and J by 3 bases, with 6 bases between them. CDR3 region: CASSPPHSYEQYF. DNA for the CDR3: TGTGCCAGCTCACCACCTCACAGCTACGAGCAGTACTTC.

The chain couples TRBV6-1 to TRBJ2-1; D possibly corresponds to TRBD2 (6 bases). V lost 6 bases and J lost 9, with 18 bases in between. The CDR3 has 14 residues. Germline assignment: CDR1 MNHNS and CDR2 SASEGT. Written as DNA, the CDR3 is TGTGCCAGCAGAAAATTGGGGGGATTTGGTGAGCAGTTCTTC. Amino acid sequence: CASRKLGGFGEQFF.

V and J are TRBV6-4 and TRBJ1-1, with TRBD1 matching over 8 bases. This CDR3 contains 15 residues. Germline loops: CDR1 MRHNA, CDR2 SNTAGT. V trimming: 0 bases; J trimming: 1 base; junction bases outside the gene matches: 1. The CDR3 nucleotides read TGTGCCAGCAGTGACTCAGGGACAGGGAACACTGAAGCTTTCTTT. The encoded protein is CASSDSGTGNTEAFF.

This chain joins TRBV4-1 and TRBJ2-7; a possible D gene is TRBD2 (5 bases). CDR3 length: 14 residues. V lost 4 bases to trimming and J lost 3 bases, with 13 bases between them. CDR1 MGHRA and CDR2 YSYEKL come from the germline V gene. CDR3 nucleotide sequence: TGCGCCAGCAGCCCCCGAGGGCAACTCTACGAGCAGTACTTC. It yields the protein CASSPRGQLYEQYF.